The 6 T cell receptor beta chains below come from one sample, sequenced in a study of blood T cell repertoires in COVID-19. Sequenced by immunoSEQ multiplex PCR; TCRdb stores in-frame clones only, minus some. The table includes around 100,000 clones, approximately 80% detected once. What was sequenced was peripheral blood. These receptors originate from a human donor in a cohort sampled during active COVID-19.

This chain connects TRBV27 to TRBJ2-7; 8 nucleotides match TRBD2. V lost 4 bases to trimming and J lost 0 bases; unmatched junction nucleotides: 8. CDR1 and CDR2 (germline): MNHEY, SMNVEV (reference sequence). The CDR3 spans 16 residues. Written as DNA, the CDR3 is TGTGCCAGCAGTTCAATACTAGCGGCAAACTCCTACGAGCAGTACTTC. Protein product: CASSSILAANSYEQYF.

J is TRBJ2-3 and V is TRBV5-4, with TRBD2 matching over 8 bases. Germline V gene data show CDR1 as SGHNT and CDR2 as YYREEE (reference sequence). The V gene end was trimmed by 4 bases and the J gene end by 1 base; junction bases not matched to a gene: 2. The CDR3 extends over 14 amino acids. The CDR3 DNA sequence: TGTGCCAGCAGCCCCGGGGGGGGCACAGATACGCAGTATTTT. Translated: CASSPGGGTDTQYF. Based on the CDR3 plus reference TRBV5-4 and TRBJ2-3, the full variable domain is ETGVTQSPTHLIKTRGQQVTLRCSSQSGHNTVSWYQQALGQGPQFIFQYYREEENGRGNFPPRFSGLQFPNYSSELNVNALELDDSALYLCASSPGGGTDTQYFGPGTRLTVL.

The chain carries TRBV5-4 and TRBJ2-1; 8 bases line up with TRBD1. V trimming: 6 bases; J trimming: 9 bases; junction bases outside the gene matches: 11. Germline CDR1 and CDR2: SGHNT and YYREEE (reference sequence). The CDR3 is 14 residues long. The CDR3 DNA reads as TGTGCCAGCATGTACCAGGGGGCGCGGGGTGAGCAGTTCTTC. Its protein is CASMYQGARGEQFF.

The chain recombines TRBV28 with TRBJ2-7; D gene uncertain. V was cut by 6 bases and J by 3 bases, with 6 bases left in between. The CDR3 sequence is 11 residues long. Germline V gene lookup returns CDR1 MDHEN and CDR2 SYDVKM. The CDR3 DNA reads TGTGCCAGCAGCAACGGCTACGAGCAGTACTTC. It codes for CASSNGYEQYF.

The rearrangement links TRBV19 to TRBJ1-6; D remains ambiguous. Germline CDR1 LNHDA, CDR2 SQIVND (reference sequence). V gave up 3 bases and J gave up 7 bases, with 16 bases separating them. This CDR3 spans 16 amino acids. The CDR3 spells CASSMSSLIQNSPLHF. Written as DNA, the CDR3 is TGTGCCAGTAGTATGAGTAGTCTCATACAGAATTCACCCCTCCACTTT.

This clone occurred once. The chain carries TRBV6-5 and TRBJ2-1; TRBD2 aligns across 13 bases. CDR3 size: 14 residues. Germline CDR1 reads MNHEY; CDR2 reads SVGAGI. Trimming took 5 bases from V and 8 from J; bases not matched to a gene: 3. CDR3 nucleotide sequence: TGTGCCAGCAGTCACGGACTAGCGGGGGATGAGCAGTTCTTC. It yields the protein CASSHGLAGDEQFF.